Listed below are T cell receptor beta chains from one sample, sequenced in a study of OX40 agonist ivuxolimab in advanced cancers. Profiling relied on immunoSEQ multiplex PCR, and the TCRdb table lists in-frame clones only, not all of them. Of about 60,000 clones listed, about 89% are singletons. Material: CD4+ or CD8+ T cells sorted from blood, obtained in a trial of the OX40 agonist ivuxolimab. The receptors stem from an adult with an advanced solid tumor such as melanoma, head and neck, liver or kidney cancer. Each CDR3 is given with its conserved first and last residue. The D gene is left open where the match is weak. Clone size is not always given. Where it is, it says once, few, many or a class for expanded clones.

TRBJ2-5	.	TRBV28	TRBD1	TGTGCCAGCAGTTTAACAGGGGAAGAGACCCAGTACTTC	CASSLTGEETQYF
TRBJ2-4	.	TRBV19	.	TGTGCCAGTAGTATCAGTTACATTCAGTACTTC	CASSISYIQYF
TRBJ2-7	.	TRBV2	TRBD1	TGTGCCAGCGGGGGGACAGGGGCCTACGAGCAGTACTTC	CASGGTGAYEQYF
TRBJ1-1	.	TRBV15	.	TGTGCCACCAGCAGAGATCTCAATAGAGAAGCTTTCTTT	CATSRDLNREAFF
TRBJ2-7	.	TRBV4-1	TRBD1	TGCGCCAGCAGCCAAGGACAGGGCCGGACCTACGAGCAGTACTTC	CASSQGQGRTYEQYF
TRBJ2-4	.	TRBV10-3	.	TGTGCCATCAGTGAGGACAAGTCACCAAACATTCAGTACTTC	CAISEDKSPNIQYF
TRBJ2-5	.	TRBV5-1	.	TGCGCCAGCAGCTTGGCCCAAGAGACCCAGTACTTC	CASSLAQETQYF
TRBJ2-2	once	TRBV6-5	.	TGTGCCAGCAGTTCCGACAGTGCCTGGGAGCTGTTTTTT	CASSSDSAWELFF
TRBJ1-5	.	TRBV7-9	.	TGTGCCAGCAGCTTGTTCGAAGGCGGGAATCAGCCCCAGCATTTT	CASSLFEGGNQPQHF
TRBJ2-3	.	TRBV6-5	.	TGTGCCAGCAGTTACAGGGATCCGCGCACAGATACGCAGTATTTT	CASSYRDPRTDTQYF
TRBJ2-5	.	TRBV6-1	.	TGTGCCAGCGCTATTGGGGCAGGACAAGAGACCCAGTACTTC	CASAIGAGQETQYF
TRBJ2-1	.	TRBV14	TRBD2	TGTGCCAGCAGCCCCATTACCGCACTAGCGGGAGAAGACAATGAGCAGTTCTTC	CASSPITALAGEDNEQFF
TRBJ2-3	once	TRBV5-4	.	TGTGCCAGCAGCTCTAGGACCAGCACAGATACGCAGTATTTT	CASSSRTSTDTQYF
TRBJ2-5	once	TRBV5-4	.	TGTGCCAGCAGCTTGTACGGTACGTACCAAGAGACCCAGTACTTC	CASSLYGTYQETQYF
TRBJ2-5	.	TRBV7-3	.	TGTGCCAGCAGCCCCCGGGGCCAAGAGACCCAGTACTTC	CASSPRGQETQYF
TRBJ2-6	.	TRBV30	.	TGTGCCTGGAGTCAATACTCTGGGGCCAACGTCCTGACTTTC	CAWSQYSGANVLTF
TRBJ2-7	.	TRBV18	TRBD1	TGTGCCAGCTCACCCCAGCCCCTGGGACAGCGAACCTACGAGCAGTACTTC	CASSPQPLGQRTYEQYF
TRBJ2-7	.	TRBV30	.	TGTGCCTGGAGTGCCCTAAGAACTAGCAGCGAGCAGTACTTC	CAWSALRTSSEQYF
TRBJ2-1	.	TRBV5-1	.	TGCGCCAGCAGCCCAGCCGGGGAAATCTACAATGAGCAGTTCTTC	CASSPAGEIYNEQFF
TRBJ2-5	once	TRBV29-1	TRBD2	TGCAGCGTTTTCTGGACTAGCGGAAAAGAGACCCAGTACTTC	CSVFWTSGKETQYF
TRBJ1-1	.	TRBV29-1	.	TGCAGCGTCCGACGGGAAGAAGCTTTCTTT	CSVRREEAFF
TRBJ2-1	.	TRBV2	.	TGTGCCAGCAGTGAAGGACCAGCCTCCTACAATGAGCAGTTCTTC	CASSEGPASYNEQFF
TRBJ2-5	.	TRBV19	TRBD2	TGTGCCAGTAGGGGGGGGCAAGAGACCCAGTACTTC	CASRGGQETQYF
TRBJ2-1	.	TRBV7-2	TRBD2	TGTGCCAGCAGCTTCACTAGCGGTAACAATGAGCAGTTCTTC	CASSFTSGNNEQFF
TRBJ2-3	.	TRBV19	TRBD2	TGTGCCAGCGGCGTTGGAGCGGGAGGGCCTGCAGATACGCAGTATTTT	CASGVGAGGPADTQYF
TRBJ1-5	.	TRBV2	.	TGTGCCAGCAATCTCCGGGGGAGCCAGCCCCAGCATTTT	CASNLRGSQPQHF